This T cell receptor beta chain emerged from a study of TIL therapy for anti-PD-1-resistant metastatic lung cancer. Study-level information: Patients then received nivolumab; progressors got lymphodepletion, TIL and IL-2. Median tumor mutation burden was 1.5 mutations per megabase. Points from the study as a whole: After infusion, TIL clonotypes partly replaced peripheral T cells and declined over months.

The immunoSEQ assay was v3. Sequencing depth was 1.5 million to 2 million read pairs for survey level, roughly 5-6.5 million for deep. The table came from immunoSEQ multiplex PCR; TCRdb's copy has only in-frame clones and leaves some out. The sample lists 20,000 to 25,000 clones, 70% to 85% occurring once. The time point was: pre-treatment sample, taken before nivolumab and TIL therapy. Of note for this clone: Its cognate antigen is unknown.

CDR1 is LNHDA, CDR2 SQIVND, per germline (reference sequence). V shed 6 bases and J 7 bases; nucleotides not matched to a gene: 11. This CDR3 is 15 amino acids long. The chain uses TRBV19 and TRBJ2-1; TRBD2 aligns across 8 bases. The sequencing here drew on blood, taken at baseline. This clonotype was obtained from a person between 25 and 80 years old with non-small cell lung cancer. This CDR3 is CASSNETERENEQFF. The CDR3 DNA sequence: TGTGCCAGTAGCAATGAAACTGAGCGGGAGAATGAGCAGTTCTTC.